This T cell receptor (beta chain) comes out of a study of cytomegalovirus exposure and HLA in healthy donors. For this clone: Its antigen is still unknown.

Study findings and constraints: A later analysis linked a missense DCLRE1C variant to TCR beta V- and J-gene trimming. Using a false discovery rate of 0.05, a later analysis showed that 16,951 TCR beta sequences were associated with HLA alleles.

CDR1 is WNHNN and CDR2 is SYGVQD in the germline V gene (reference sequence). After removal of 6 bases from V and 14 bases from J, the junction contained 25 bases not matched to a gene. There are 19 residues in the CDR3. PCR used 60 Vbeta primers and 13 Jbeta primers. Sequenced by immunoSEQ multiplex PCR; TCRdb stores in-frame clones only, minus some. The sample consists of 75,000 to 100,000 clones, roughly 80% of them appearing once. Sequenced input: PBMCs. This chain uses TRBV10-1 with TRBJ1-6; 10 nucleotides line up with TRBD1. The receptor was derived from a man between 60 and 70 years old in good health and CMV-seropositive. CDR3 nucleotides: TGCGCCAGCAGGCATGACAGGGGGCGGCTGTCTTTACGGTGTGGGGCCCTCCACTTT. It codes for CASRHDRGRLSLRCGALHF.